This record concerns one T cell receptor (beta chain) sequence. The authors' processing: Nucleated cell number was recorded as an estimate derived from reference gene primer amplification. Measured with immunoSEQ multiplex PCR; TCRdb has only the in-frame clones, and not every one. Clonal size and the V and J genes are those of that table, whereas D and trimming came from the DNA. This repertoire shows about 150,000 clones, 85% found once; its top ten account for about 3.1%. These data come from a study of blood T cell repertoires in COVID-19. Background on the study: T cells, B-cell-depleted T cells, or PBMCs provided the cDNA or gDNA that served as material.

In germline, CDR1 is MNHEY, CDR2 SMNVEV (reference sequence). CDR3 length equals 14 residues. Trimming took 6 bases from V and 3 from J, leaving 12 bases between them. Input material: peripheral blood. This clonotype was sampled from a woman aged 40 to 50 with active or convalescent COVID-19. The V call is TRBV27, the J call TRBJ1-5; TRBD1 might be the D (5 bases). This CDR3 reads CASRGWGDNQPQHF. The CDR3 DNA is TGTGCCAGCAGGGGATGGGGGGACAATCAGCCCCAGCATTTT.